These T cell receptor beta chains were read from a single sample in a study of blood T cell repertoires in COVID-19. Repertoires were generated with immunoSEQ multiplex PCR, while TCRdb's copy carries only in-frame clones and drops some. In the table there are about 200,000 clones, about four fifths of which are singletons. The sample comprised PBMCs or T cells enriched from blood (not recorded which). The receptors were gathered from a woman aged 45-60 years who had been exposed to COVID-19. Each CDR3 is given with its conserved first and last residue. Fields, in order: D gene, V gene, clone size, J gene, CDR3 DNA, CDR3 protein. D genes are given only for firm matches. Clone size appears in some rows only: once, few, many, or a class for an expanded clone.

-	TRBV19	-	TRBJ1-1	TGTGCCAGTAGACCCCGAGGGCTGTCTCTCTCGGACACTGAAGCTTTCTTT	CASRPRGLSLSDTEAFF
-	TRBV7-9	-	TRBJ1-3	TGTGCCAGCAGCCCCCCCGGGTCTGGAAACACCATATATTTT	CASSPPGSGNTIYF
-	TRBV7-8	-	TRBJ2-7	TGTGCCAGCAGCTCCCGGACTGACGAGCAGTACTTC	CASSSRTDEQYF
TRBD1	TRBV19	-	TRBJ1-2	TGTGCCAGTGAGGACAGGGCCTATGGCTACACCTTC	CASEDRAYGYTF
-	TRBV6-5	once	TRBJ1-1	TGTGCCAGCAGTTCAATAGGGCGGGGGGCTTTCTTT	CASSSIGRGAFF
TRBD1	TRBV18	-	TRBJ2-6	TGTGCCAGCTCACCATTTTCCCGGGGACAGGGGGCTTTCTCTGGGGCCAACGTCCTGACTTTC	CASSPFSRGQGAFSGANVLTF
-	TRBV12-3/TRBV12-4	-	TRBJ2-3	TGTGCCAGCAGCGCCTACGATACGCAGTATTTT	CASSAYDTQYF
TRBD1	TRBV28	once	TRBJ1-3	TGTGCCAGCAGTCCAACCGGGACAGGGGGGGTCACCATATATTTT	CASSPTGTGGVTIYF
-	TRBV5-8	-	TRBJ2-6	TGTGCCAGCAGCCGCCGGGGGACAGTTTTACCTGGGGCCAACGTCCTGACTTTC	CASSRRGTVLPGANVLTF
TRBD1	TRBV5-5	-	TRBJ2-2	TGTGCCAGCAGCTTAAGCCCGGGACAGTACACCGGGGAGCTGTTTTTT	CASSLSPGQYTGELFF
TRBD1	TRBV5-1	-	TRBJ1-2	TGCGCCAGCAGCCAAAGACAGGGGCCCGACTATGGCTACACCTTC	CASSQRQGPDYGYTF
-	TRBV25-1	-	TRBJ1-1	TGTGCCAGCAGTCAGGAGATTTGGGGGGCTGAAGCTTTCTTT	CASSQEIWGAEAFF
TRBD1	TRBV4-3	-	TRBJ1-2	TGCGCCAGCAGCCGGGACAGGGCGAATGGCTACACCTTC	CASSRDRANGYTF
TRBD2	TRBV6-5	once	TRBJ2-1	TGTGCCAGCAGTTCCCCGACTAGCGGGCCATACAATGAGCAGTTCTTC	CASSSPTSGPYNEQFF
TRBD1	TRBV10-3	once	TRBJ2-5	TGTGCCATCAGTGAGCCCACAGGGGGGAAGACCCAGTACTTC	CAISEPTGGKTQYF
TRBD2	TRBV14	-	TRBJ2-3	TGTGCCAGCAGCCCCCTCCGGCTAGCGGGGGCCACAGATACGCAGTATTTT	CASSPLRLAGATDTQYF
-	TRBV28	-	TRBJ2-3	TGTGCCACCCTAGGCGGGCCCCGGCATACGCAGTATTTT	CATLGGPRHTQYF
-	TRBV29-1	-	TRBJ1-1	TGCAGCGTTGGCCGGGTCAGGGGCACTGAAGCTTTCTTT	CSVGRVRGTEAFF
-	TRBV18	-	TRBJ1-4	TGTGCCAGCTCACCAAACAGCCTCGCAACTAATGAAAAACTGTTTTTT	CASSPNSLATNEKLFF
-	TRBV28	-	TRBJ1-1	TGTGCCAGCAGTTTGGGGGGGGCGCGGGTGAACACTGAAGCTTTCTTT	CASSLGGARVNTEAFF
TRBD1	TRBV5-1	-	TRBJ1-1	TGCGCCAGCAGCTTGACCTCGACAGGGGTGAACACTGAAGCTTTCTTT	CASSLTSTGVNTEAFF
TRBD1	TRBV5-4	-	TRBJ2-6	TGTGCCAGCAGGCCGGGACAGGGTGGCTCTGGGGCCAACGTCCTGACTTTC	CASRPGQGGSGANVLTF
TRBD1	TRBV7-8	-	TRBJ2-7	TGTGCCAGCAGCTTAGCGGGACAGACCTACGAGCAGTACTTC	CASSLAGQTYEQYF
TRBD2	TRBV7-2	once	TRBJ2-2	TGTGCCAGCAGCTTAGGGCGAGCGGGGGGGCCCACCGGGGAGCTGTTTTTT	CASSLGRAGGPTGELFF
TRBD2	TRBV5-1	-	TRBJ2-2	TGCGCCAGCAGCCCGGGACTAGCGGGGGAGTACACCGGGGAGCTGTTTTTT	CASSPGLAGEYTGELFF
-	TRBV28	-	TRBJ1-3	TGTGCCAGCAGCCCGCTAGTGGATTCTGGAAACACCATATATTTT	CASSPLVDSGNTIYF
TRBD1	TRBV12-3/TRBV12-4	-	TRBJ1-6	TGTGCCAGCAGTTTGGACAGGACATCACCCCTCCACTTT	CASSLDRTSPLHF
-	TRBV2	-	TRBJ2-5	TGTGCCAGCAGTGAAGCGCTTCGGGGTACCCAGTACTTC	CASSEALRGTQYF
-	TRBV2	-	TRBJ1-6	TGTGCCAGCGAGGCAGAGAATAATTCACCCCTCCACTTT	CASEAENNSPLHF
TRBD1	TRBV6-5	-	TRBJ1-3	TGTGCCAGCAGTTCACAGGGGAGAAACACCATATATTTT	CASSSQGRNTIYF
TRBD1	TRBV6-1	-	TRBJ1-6	TGTGCCAGCAGTGACCAGGGGGCTAATTCACCCCTCCACTTT	CASSDQGANSPLHF
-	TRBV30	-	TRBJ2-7	TGTGCCTGGATGCAGGGAGGTGCGGCGGGCTACGAGCAGTACTTC	CAWMQGGAAGYEQYF
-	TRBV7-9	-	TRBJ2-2	TGTGCCAGCAGCTTCGGGGACACCGGGGAGCTGTTTTTT	CASSFGDTGELFF
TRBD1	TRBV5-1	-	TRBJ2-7	TGCGCCAGCAGCGGGGACAGGTACTACGAGCAGTACTTC	CASSGDRYYEQYF
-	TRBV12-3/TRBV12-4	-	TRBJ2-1	TGTGCCAGCACCTTAGACAGGCTCAATGAGCAGTTCTTC	CASTLDRLNEQFF
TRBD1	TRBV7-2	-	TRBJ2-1	TGTGCCAGCAGCTACAGGGACAGGGTCAGGGAGCAGTTCTTC	CASSYRDRVREQFF
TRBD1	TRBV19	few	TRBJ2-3	TGTGCCAGTAGTACCCGGACAGGGGTAGGAGCAGATACGCAGTATTTT	CASSTRTGVGADTQYF
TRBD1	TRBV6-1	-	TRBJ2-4	TGTGCCAGCAGTGCCGGGACAGGGTTTGCCAAAAACATTCAGTACTTC	CASSAGTGFAKNIQYF
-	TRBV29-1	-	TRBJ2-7	TGCAGCGCCATGGGGGGTTGGGCCTACGAGCAGTACTTC	CSAMGGWAYEQYF
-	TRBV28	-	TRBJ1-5	TGTGCCAGCAGTTTTGGGCAGGGGAACCAGCCCCAGCATTTT	CASSFGQGNQPQHF
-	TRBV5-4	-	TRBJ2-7	TGTGCCAGCAGCTTGTTAGGGGGAATGGGCGAGCAGTACTTC	CASSLLGGMGEQYF
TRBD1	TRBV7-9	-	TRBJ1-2	TGTGCCAGCAGCTTTCTCCCGGGACAGGGGGCCGGAAGCTACACCTTC	CASSFLPGQGAGSYTF
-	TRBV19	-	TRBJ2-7	TGTGCCAGTAGCCCTGAGCGGCGGTCCCACGAGCAGTACTTC	CASSPERRSHEQYF
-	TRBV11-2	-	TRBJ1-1	TGTGCCAGCACCCGGGGGTTTCGGAACACTGAAGCTTTCTTT	CASTRGFRNTEAFF
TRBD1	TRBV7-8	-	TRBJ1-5	TGTGCCAGCAGCTTAGGAGGGGGCATTTATCAGCCCCAGCATTTT	CASSLGGGIYQPQHF
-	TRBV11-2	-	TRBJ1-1	TGTGCCAGCAGCTTATTTGGGGAGGTGAACACTGAAGCTTTCTTT	CASSLFGEVNTEAFF